These T cell receptor beta chains were read from a single sample in a study of blood T cell repertoires in COVID-19. Clones were read by immunoSEQ multiplex PCR, and TCRdb kept only the in-frame ones, dropping some. Of about 230,000 clones listed, more than 65% are singletons. Sequencing was performed on peripheral blood. These receptor sequences come from a woman aged 40 to 50 who had recovered from COVID-19. CDR3s include the opening cysteine and the closing phenylalanine or tryptophan. A D gene is named only where the DNA matches it firmly. Part of the rows lack a size; the others show once, few, many or a class for expanded clones.

j_gene,abundance,d_gene,v_gene,CDR3aa,CDR3nt
TRBJ2-2,NA,NA,TRBV18,CASSPTTENTGELFF,TGTGCCAGCTCACCTACGACAGAGAACACCGGGGAGCTGTTTTTT
TRBJ1-3,few,NA,TRBV5-6,CASRGWTAGNTIYF,TGTGCCAGCAGAGGATGGACAGCCGGAAACACCATATATTTT
TRBJ2-3,NA,TRBD1,TRBV5-1,CASSLDGQGSDTQYF,TGCGCCAGCAGCTTGGATGGACAGGGTTCAGATACGCAGTATTTT
TRBJ1-5,NA,NA,TRBV19,CASSIWGGTGNQPQHF,TGTGCCAGTAGTATTTGGGGAGGGACGGGCAATCAGCCCCAGCATTTT
TRBJ2-2,NA,TRBD2,TRBV11-2,CASSLLRGGTGELFF,TGTGCCAGCAGCTTACTGCGGGGGGGCACCGGGGAGCTGTTTTTT
TRBJ2-7,once,TRBD2,TRBV7-2,CASSVAGGLSYEQYF,TGTGCCAGCAGCGTTGCGGGGGGACTCTCCTACGAGCAGTACTTC
TRBJ1-1,NA,NA,TRBV6-2/TRBV6-3,CASSYFSGLPNTEAFF,TGTGCCAGCAGTTATTTCTCCGGACTACCGAACACTGAAGCTTTCTTT
TRBJ2-5,NA,NA,TRBV9,CASSAGIRQETQYF,TGTGCCAGCAGCGCCGGGATCAGACAAGAGACCCAGTACTTC
TRBJ1-5,NA,TRBD1,TRBV7-9,CASSRQGNQPQHF,TGTGCCAGCAGCCGACAGGGGAATCAGCCCCAGCATTTT
TRBJ1-6,NA,NA,TRBV14,CASTGPEAWPLHF,TGTGCCAGCACTGGCCCGGAGGCTTGGCCCCTCCACTTT
TRBJ2-2,NA,TRBD2,TRBV4-3,CASSQLAGFVSGELFF,TGCGCCAGCAGCCAACTAGCGGGGTTTGTTTCTGGGGAGCTGTTTTTT
TRBJ2-3,NA,TRBD2,TRBV5-1,CASSQGLADTDTQYF,TGCGCCAGCAGCCAGGGACTAGCGGACACAGATACGCAGTATTTT
TRBJ2-6,NA,NA,TRBV7-2,CASSLVTGLSGANVLTF,TGTGCCAGCAGCTTAGTTACAGGCCTTTCTGGGGCCAACGTCCTGACTTTC
TRBJ1-2,NA,NA,TRBV6-5,CASSRQGNKYGYTF,TGTGCCAGCAGTCGTCAGGGGAATAAGTATGGCTACACCTTC
TRBJ2-1,few,TRBD2,TRBV7-9,CASGRVAGGLNEQFF,TGTGCCAGCGGTCGAGTAGCGGGGGGGCTAAATGAGCAGTTCTTC
TRBJ1-1,NA,NA,TRBV12-3/TRBV12-4,CASSQGFTEAFF,TGTGCCAGCAGTCAGGGTTTCACTGAAGCTTTCTTT